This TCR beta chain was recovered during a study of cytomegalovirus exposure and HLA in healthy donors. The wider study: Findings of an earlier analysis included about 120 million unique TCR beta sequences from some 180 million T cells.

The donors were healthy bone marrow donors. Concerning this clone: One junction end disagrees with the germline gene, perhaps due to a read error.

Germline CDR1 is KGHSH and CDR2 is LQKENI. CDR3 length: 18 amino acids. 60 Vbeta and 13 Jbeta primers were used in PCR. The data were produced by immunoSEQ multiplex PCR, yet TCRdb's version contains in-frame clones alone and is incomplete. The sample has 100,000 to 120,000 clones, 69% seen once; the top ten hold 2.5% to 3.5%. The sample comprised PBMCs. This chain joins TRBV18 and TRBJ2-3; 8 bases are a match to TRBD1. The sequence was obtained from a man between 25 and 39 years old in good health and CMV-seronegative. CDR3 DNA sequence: TGTGCCAGCTCTCCACGCTACCCCGGACAGGGTAGGACAGATACGCAGTATTTT. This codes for CASSPRYPGQGRTDTQYF. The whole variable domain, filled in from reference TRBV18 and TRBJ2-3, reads NAGVMQNPRHLVRRRGQEARLRCSPMKGHSHVYWYRQLPEEGLKFMVYLQKENIIDESGMPKERFSAEFPKEGPSILRIQQVVRGDSAAYFCASSPRYPGQGRTDTQYFGPGTRLTVL.